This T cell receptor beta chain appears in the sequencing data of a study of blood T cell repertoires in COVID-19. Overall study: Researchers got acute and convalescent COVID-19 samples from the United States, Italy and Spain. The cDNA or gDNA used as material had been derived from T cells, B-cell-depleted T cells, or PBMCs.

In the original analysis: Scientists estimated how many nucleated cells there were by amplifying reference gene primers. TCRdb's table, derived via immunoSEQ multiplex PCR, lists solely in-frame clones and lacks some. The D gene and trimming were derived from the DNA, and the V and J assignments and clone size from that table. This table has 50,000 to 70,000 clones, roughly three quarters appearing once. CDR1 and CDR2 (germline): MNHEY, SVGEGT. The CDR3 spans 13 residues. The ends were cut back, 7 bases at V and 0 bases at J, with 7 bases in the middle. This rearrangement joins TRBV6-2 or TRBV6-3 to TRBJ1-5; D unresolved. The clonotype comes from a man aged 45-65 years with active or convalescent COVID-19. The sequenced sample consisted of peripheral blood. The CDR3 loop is CASNPYSNQPQHF. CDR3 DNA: TGTGCCAGCAACCCATATAGCAATCAGCCCCAGCATTTT.